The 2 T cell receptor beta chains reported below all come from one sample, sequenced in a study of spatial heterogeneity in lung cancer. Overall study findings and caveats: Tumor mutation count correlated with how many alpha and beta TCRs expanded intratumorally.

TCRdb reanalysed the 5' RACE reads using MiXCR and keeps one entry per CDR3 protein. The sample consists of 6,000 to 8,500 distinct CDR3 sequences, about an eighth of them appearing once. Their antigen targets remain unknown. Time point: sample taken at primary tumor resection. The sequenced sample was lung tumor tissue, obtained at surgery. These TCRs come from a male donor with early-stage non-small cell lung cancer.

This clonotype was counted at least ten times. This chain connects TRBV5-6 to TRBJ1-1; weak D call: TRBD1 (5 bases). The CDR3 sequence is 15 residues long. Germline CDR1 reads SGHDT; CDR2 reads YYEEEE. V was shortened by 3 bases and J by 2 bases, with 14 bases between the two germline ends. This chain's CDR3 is CASSWLGAVNTEAFF. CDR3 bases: TGTGCCAGCAGCTGGCTAGGGGCAGTTAACACTGAAGCTTTCTTT.

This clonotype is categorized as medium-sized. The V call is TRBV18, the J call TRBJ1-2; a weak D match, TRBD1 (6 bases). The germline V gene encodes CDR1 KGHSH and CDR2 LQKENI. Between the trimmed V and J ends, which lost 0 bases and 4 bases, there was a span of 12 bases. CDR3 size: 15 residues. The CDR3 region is CASSPPATGFYGYTF. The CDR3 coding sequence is TGTGCCAGCTCACCACCGGCGACAGGCTTCTATGGCTACACCTTC.